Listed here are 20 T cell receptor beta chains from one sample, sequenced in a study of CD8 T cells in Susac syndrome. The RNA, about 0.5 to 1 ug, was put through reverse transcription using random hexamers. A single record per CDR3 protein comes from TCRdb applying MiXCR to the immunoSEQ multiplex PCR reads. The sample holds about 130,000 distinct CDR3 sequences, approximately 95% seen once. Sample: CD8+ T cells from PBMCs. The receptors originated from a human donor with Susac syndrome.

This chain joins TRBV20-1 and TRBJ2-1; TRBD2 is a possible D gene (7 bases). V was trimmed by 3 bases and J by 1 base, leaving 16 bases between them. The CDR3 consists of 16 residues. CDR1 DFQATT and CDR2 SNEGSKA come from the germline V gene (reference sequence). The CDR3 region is CSARGEGGVSYNEQFF. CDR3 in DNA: TGCAGTGCTAGGGGGGAGGGGGGCGTTTCCTACAATGAGCAGTTCTTC.

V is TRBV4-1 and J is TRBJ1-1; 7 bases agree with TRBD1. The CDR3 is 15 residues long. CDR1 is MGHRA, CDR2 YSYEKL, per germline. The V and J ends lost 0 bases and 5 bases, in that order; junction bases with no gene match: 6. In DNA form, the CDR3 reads TGCGCCAGCAGCCAAGATCCCTCAGGGGGGACTGAAGCTTTCTTT. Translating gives CASSQDPSGGTEAFF.

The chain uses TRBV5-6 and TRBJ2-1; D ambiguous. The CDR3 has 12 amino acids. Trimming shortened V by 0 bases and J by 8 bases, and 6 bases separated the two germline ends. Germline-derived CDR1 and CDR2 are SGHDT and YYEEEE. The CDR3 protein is CASSLAEDEQFF. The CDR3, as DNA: TGTGCCAGCAGCTTGGCAGAGGATGAGCAGTTCTTC.

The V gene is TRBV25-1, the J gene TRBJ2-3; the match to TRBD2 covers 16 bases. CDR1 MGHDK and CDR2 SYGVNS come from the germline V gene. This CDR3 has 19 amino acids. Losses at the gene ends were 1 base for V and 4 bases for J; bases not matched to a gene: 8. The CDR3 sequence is CASSESVGLAGGPSDTQYF. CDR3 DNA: TGTGCCAGCAGTGAATCTGTGGGACTAGCGGGAGGGCCGTCAGATACGCAGTATTTT.

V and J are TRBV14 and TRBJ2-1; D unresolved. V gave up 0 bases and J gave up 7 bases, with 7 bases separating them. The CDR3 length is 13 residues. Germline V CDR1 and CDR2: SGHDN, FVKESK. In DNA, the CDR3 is TGTGCCAGCAGCCAAGATATGGGGAATGAGCAGTTCTTC. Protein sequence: CASSQDMGNEQFF.

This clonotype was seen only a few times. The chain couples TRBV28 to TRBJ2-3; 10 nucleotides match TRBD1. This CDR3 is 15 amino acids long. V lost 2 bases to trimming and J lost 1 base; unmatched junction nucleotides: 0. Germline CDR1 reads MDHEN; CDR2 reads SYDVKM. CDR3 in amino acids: CASSLGTGGTDTQYF. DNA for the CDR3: TGTGCCAGCAGTTTAGGGACAGGGGGCACAGATACGCAGTATTTT.

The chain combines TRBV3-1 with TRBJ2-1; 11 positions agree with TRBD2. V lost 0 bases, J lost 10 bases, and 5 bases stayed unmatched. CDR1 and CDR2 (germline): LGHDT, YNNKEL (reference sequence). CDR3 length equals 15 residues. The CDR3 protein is CASSQDLSSGREQFF. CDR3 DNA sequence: TGTGCCAGCAGCCAAGATCTGTCTAGCGGGAGGGAGCAGTTCTTC.

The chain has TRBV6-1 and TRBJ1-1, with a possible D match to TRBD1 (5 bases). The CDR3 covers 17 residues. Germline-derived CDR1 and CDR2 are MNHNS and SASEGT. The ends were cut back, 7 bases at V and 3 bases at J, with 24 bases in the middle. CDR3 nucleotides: TGTGCCAGCATCGGTTTGCTGGGCCCAGGGCCCGACACTGAAGCTTTCTTT. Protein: CASIGLLGPGPDTEAFF.

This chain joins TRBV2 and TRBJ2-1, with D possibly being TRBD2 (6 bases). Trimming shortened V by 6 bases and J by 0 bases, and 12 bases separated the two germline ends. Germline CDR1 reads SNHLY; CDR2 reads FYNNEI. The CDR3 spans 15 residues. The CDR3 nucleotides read TGTGCCAGCAGCGCTAGCGACCCCTCCTACAATGAGCAGTTCTTC. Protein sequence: CASSASDPSYNEQFF.

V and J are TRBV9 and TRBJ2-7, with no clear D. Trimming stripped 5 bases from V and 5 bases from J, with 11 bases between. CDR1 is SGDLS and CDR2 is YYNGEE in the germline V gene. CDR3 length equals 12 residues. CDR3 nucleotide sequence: TGTGCCAGCAGTGTAACCCCGGACGAGCAGTACTTC. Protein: CASSVTPDEQYF.

The CDR3 bases are TGCAGTGCTAGAGATTCCGGGCTAGCGGGAGAGGAAGGGGAGCTGTTTTTT. This encodes CSARDSGLAGEEGELFF. The chain links TRBV20-1 to TRBJ2-2; TRBD2 agrees at 10 bases. CDR3 length equals 17 residues. From germline, CDR1 is DFQATT and CDR2 SNEGSKA (reference sequence). The V gene end was trimmed by 0 bases and the J gene end by 8 bases; junction bases not matched to a gene: 12.

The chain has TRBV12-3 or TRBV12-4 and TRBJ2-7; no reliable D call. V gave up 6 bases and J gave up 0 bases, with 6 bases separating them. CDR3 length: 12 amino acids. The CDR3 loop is CASRLSSYEQYF. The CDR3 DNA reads TGTGCCAGCAGGTTGAGCTCCTACGAGCAGTACTTC.

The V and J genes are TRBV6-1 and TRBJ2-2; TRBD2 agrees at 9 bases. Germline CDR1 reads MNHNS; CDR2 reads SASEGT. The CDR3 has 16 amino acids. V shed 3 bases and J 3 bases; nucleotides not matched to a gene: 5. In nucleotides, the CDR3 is TGTGCCAGCAGTGACTTGGCGGGAGGGCACACCGGGGAGCTGTTTTTT. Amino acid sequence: CASSDLAGGHTGELFF.

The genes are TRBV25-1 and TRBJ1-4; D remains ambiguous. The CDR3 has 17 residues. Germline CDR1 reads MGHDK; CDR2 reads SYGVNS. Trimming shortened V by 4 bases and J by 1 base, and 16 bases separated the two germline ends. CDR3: CASSGPSILVTNEKLFF. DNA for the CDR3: TGTGCCAGCAGTGGCCCTAGCATCTTGGTAACTAATGAAAAACTGTTTTTT.

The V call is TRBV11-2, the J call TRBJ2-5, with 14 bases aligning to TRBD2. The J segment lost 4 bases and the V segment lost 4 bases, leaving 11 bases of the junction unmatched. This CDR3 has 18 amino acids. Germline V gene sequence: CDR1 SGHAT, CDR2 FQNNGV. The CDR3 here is CASSYGLAGGVRGETQYF. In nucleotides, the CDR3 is TGTGCCAGCAGCTACGGACTAGCGGGAGGTGTCAGAGGAGAGACCCAGTACTTC.

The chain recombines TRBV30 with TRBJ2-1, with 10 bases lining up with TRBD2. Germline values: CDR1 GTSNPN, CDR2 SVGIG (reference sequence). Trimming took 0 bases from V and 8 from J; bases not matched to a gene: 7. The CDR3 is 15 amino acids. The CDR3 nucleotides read TGTGCCTGGAGTGTGGCTAGCGGGAGTTTCCATGAGCAGTTCTTC. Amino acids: CAWSVASGSFHEQFF.

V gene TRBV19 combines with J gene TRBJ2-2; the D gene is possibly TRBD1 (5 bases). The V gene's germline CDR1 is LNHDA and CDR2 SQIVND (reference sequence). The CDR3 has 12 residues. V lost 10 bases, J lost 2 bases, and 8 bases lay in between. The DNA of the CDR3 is TGTGCCACAGGACATAACACCGGGGAGCTGTTTTTT. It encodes CATGHNTGELFF.

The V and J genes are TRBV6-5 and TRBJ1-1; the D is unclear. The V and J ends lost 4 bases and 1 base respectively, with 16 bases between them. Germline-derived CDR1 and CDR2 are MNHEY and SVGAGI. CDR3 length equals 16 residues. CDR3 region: CASSFLSGIENTEAFF. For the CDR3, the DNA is TGTGCCAGCAGTTTTCTCTCCGGGATAGAGAACACTGAAGCTTTCTTT.

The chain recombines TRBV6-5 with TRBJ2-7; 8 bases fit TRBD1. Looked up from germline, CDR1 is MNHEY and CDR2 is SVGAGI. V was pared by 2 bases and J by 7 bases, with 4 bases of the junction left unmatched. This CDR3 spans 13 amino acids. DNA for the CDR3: TGTGCCAGCAGTTACGGACAGGGCTTGGAGCAGTACTTC. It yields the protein CASSYGQGLEQYF.

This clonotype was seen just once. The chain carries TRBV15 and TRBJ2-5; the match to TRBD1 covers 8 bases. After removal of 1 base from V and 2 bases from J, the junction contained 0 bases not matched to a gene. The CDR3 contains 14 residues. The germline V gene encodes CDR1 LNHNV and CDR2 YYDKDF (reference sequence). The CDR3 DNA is TGTGCCACCAGCAGAGGGACAGGGCAAGAGACCCAGTACTTC. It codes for CATSRGTGQETQYF.